The entry that follows covers one T cell receptor (beta chain) sequence. The antigen is undetermined. The CDR3 is 15 residues long. Germline CDR1 and CDR2: SGHRS and YFSETQ. V shed 0 bases and J shed 8 bases, with 15 bases lying between them. The assay was immunoSEQ multiplex PCR, and TCRdb's table has in-frame clones only and misses some. The data hold roughly 2,300,000 clones, with about 90% observed a single time. This record belongs to a study of shared clonotypes between healthy human individuals. Study-level information: The people who gave samples were two women and a few men aged 18 to 49. Per donor, three plates held CD4 naive cells, three held CD4 memory, two held CD8 naive and one held CD8 memory. Study results and limitations: Large sequencing depth failed to make sorted-subset sequencing complete, rarefaction showed.

This chain connects TRBV5-1 to TRBJ2-1; D may be TRBD1 (5 bases). The sample was naive CD4+ T cells from PBMCs. Subset in this sample: CD45RA+ positively selected. This TCR was recovered from a man younger than 35 in good health. Some clones in this sample may be carry-over from other donors' samples. CDR3 nucleotides: TGCGCCAGCAGCTTGGCCGTGACAGCCGGCGATGAGCAGTTCTTC. This gives the protein CASSLAVTAGDEQFF.